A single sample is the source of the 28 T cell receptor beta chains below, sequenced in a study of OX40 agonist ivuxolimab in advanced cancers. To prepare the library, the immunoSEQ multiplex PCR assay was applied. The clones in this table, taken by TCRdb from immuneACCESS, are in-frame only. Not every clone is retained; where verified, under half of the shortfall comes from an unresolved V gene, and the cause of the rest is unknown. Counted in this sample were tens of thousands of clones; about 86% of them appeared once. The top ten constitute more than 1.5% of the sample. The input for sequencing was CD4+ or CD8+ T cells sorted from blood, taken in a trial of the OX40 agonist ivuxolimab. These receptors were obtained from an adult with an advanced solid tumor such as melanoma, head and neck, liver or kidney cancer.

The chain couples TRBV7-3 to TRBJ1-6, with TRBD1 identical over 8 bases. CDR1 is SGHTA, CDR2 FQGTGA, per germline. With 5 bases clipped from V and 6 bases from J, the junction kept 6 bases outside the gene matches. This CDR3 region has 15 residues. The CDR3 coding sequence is TGTGCCAGCAGCCCTCGGACAGGGCCTAATTCACCCCTCCACTTT. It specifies CASSPRTGPNSPLHF.

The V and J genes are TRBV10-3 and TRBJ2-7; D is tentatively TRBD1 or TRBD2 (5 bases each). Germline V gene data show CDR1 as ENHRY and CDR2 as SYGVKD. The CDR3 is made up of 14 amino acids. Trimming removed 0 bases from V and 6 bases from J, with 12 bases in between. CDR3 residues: CAISESTSGREQYF. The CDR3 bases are TGTGCCATCAGTGAGTCGACCTCGGGACGCGAGCAGTACTTC.

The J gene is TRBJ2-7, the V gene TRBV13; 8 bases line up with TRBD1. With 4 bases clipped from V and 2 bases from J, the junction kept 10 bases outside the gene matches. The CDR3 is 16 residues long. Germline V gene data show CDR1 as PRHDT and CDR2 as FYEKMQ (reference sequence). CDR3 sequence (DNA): TGTGCCAGCAGCTCCAATTTCCGGGACAGGACCTACGAGCAGTACTTC. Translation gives CASSSNFRDRTYEQYF.

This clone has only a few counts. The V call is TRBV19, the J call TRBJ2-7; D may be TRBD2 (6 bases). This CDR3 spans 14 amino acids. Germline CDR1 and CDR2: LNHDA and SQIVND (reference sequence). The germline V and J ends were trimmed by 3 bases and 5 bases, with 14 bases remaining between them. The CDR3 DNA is TGTGCCAGTAGTATGGGGACTGGGGTCCACGAGCAGTACTTC. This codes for CASSMGTGVHEQYF.

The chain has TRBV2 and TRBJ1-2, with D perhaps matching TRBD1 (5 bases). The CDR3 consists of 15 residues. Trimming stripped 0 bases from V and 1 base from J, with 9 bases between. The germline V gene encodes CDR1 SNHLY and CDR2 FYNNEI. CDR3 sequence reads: CASSEAPGVNYGYTF. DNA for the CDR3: TGTGCCAGCAGTGAAGCGCCGGGGGTTAACTATGGCTACACCTTC.

DNA for the CDR3: TGTGCCAGCAGCGTAGACCCAGGGGTTTCAGATACGCAGTATTTT. Translated: CASSVDPGVSDTQYF. This rearrangement joins TRBV9 to TRBJ2-3; possibly TRBD1 for D (6 bases). CDR1 and CDR2 from the germline V gene are SGDLS and YYNGEE. Deletions cut 0 bases from V and 4 bases from J, with 12 bases between. This CDR3 contains 15 residues.

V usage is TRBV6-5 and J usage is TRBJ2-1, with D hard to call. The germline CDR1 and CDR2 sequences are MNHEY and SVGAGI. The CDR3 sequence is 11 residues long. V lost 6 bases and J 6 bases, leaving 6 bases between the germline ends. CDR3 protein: CASSRLNEQFF. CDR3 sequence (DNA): TGTGCCAGCAGCCGCCTCAATGAGCAGTTCTTC.

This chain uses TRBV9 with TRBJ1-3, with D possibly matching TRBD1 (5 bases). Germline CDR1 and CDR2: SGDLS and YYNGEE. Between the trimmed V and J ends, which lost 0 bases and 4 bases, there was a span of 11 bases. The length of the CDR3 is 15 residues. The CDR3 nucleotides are TGTGCCAGCAGCGTAGATCAGGGTAGGGGAAACACCATATATTTT. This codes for CASSVDQGRGNTIYF.

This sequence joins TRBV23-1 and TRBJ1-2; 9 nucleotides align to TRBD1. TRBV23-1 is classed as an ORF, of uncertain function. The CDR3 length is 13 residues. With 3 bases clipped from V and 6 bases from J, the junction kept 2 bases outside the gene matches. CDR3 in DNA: TGCGCCAGCAGTCACACAGGGGGCCATGGCTACACCTTC. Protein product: CASSHTGGHGYTF.

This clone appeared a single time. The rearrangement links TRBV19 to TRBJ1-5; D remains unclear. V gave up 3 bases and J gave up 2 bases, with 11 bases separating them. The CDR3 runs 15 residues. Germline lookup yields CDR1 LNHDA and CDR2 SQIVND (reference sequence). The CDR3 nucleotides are TGTGCCAGTAGTATTAGCCGGGGTGGCAATCAGCCCCAGCATTTT. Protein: CASSISRGGNQPQHF. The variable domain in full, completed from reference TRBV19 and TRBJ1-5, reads DGGITQSPKYLFRKEGQNVTLSCEQNLNHDAMYWYRQDPGQGLRLIYYSQIVNDFQKGDIAEGYSVSREKKESFPLTVTSAQKNPTAFYLCASSISRGGNQPQHFGDGTRLSIL.

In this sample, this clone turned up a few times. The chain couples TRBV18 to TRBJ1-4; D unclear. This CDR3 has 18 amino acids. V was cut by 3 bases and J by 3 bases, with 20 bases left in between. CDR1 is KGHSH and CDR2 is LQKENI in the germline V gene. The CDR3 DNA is TGTGCCAGCTCACCCTCTCCCCAGCAGTCCGGCGCTAATGAAAAACTGTTTTTT. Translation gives CASSPSPQQSGANEKLFF.

The CDR3 nucleotides read TGTGCCAGCAGTCTAGGACGGCATAATGAAAAACTGTTTTTT. It codes for CASSLGRHNEKLFF. V and J are TRBV27 and TRBJ1-4, with unresolved D. The CDR3 is made up of 14 amino acids. The germline V and J ends were trimmed by 5 bases and 4 bases, with 11 bases remaining between them. Germline loops: CDR1 MNHEY, CDR2 SMNVEV (reference sequence). The complete variable domain, with remaining parts taken from reference TRBV27 and TRBJ1-4, reads EAQVTQNPRYLITVTGKKLTVTCSQNMNHEYMSWYRQDPGLGLRQIYYSMNVEVTDKGDVPEGYKVSRKEKRNFPLILESPSPNQTSLYFCASSLGRHNEKLFFGSGTQLSVL.

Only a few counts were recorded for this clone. Here the CDR3 reads CASSVGNGNQPQHF. The CDR3 DNA sequence: TGTGCCAGCAGCGTAGGAAACGGGAATCAGCCCCAGCATTTT. The chain couples TRBV9 to TRBJ1-5; D is undetermined. The CDR3 spans 14 residues. Germline CDR1 is SGDLS and CDR2 is YYNGEE. V was pared by 0 bases and J by 4 bases, with 8 bases between.

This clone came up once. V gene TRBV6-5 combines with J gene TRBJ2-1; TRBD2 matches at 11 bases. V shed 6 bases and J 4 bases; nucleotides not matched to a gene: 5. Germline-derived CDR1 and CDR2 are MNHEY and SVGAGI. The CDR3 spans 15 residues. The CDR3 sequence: CASRSSGGSYNEQFF. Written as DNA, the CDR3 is TGTGCCAGCAGGTCTAGCGGGGGGAGTTACAATGAGCAGTTCTTC.

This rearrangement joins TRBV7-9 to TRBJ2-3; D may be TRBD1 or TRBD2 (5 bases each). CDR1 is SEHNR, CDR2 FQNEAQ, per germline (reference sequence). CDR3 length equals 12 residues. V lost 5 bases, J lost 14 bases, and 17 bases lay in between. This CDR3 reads CASSLEGMGRYF. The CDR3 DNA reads TGTGCCAGCAGCCTCGAGGGGATGGGGCGGTATTTT.

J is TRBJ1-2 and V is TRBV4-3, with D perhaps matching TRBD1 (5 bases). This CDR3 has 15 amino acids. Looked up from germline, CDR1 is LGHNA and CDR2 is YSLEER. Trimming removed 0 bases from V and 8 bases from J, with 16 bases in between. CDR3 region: CASSQEMGPVAGYTF. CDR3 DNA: TGCGCCAGCAGCCAAGAAATGGGGCCCGTCGCGGGCTACACCTTC.

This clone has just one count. The CDR3 spells CASSLPPYRGNSPLHF. For the CDR3, the DNA is TGTGCCAGCAGTTTACCCCCCTACAGGGGGAATTCACCCCTCCACTTT. V and J are TRBV28 and TRBJ1-6; 8 nucleotides line up with TRBD1. V lost 2 bases and J lost 7; bases outside the gene matches: 7. Germline CDR1 and CDR2: MDHEN and SYDVKM. This CDR3 is 16 amino acids long.

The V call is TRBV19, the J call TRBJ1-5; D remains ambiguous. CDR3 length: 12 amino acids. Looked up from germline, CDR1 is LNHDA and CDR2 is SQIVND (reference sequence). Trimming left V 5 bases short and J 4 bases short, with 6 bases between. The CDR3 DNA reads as TGTGCCAGTAGTCCCTGGAATCAGCCCCAGCATTTT. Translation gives CASSPWNQPQHF.

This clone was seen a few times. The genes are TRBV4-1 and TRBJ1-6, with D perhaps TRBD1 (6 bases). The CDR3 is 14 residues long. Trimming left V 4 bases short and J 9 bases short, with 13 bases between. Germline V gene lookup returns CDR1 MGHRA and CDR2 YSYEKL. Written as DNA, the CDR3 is TGCGCCAGCAGCCCACGGAGGGGGGCTTCACCCCTCCACTTT. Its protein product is CASSPRRGASPLHF.

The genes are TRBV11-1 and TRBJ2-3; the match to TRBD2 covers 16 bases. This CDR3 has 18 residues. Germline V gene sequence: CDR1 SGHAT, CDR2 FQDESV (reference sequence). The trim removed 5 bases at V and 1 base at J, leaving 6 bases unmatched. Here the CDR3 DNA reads TGTGCCAGCAGCCCGGGACTAGCGGGGGGGTCTGGCACAGATACGCAGTATTTT. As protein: CASSPGLAGGSGTDTQYF.

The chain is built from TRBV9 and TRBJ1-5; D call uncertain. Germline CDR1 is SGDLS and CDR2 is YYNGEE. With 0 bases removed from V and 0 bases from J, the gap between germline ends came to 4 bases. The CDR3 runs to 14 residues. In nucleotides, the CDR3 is TGTGCCAGCAGCGTAGCCCCTAGCAATCAGCCCCAGCATTTT. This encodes CASSVAPSNQPQHF.

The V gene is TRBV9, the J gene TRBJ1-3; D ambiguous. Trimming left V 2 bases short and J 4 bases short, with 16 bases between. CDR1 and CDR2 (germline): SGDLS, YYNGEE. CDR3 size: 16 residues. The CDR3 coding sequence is TGTGCCAGCAGCGTTCTGGGTGGGGTGTTCGGAAACACCATATATTTT. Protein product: CASSVLGGVFGNTIYF.

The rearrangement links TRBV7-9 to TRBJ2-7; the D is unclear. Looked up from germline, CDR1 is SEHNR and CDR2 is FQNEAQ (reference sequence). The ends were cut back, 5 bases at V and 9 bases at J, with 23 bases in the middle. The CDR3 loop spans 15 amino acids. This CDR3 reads CASSENENLGLWQYF. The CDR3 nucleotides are TGTGCCAGCAGCGAGAATGAGAACCTTGGGTTATGGCAGTACTTC. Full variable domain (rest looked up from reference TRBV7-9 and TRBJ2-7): DTGVSQNPRHKITKRGQNVTFRCDPISEHNRLYWYRQTLGQGPEFLTYFQNEAQLEKSRLLSDRFSAERPKGSFSTLEIQRTEQGDSAMYLCASSENENLGLWQYFGPGTRLTVT.

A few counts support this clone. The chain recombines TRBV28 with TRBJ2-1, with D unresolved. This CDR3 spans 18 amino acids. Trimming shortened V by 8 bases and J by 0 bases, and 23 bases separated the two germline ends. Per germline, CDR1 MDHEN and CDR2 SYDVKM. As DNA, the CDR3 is TGTGCCAGCCCTCCCTCTGGGTCCCAAGGGCCCTCCTACAATGAGCAGTTCTTC. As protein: CASPPSGSQGPSYNEQFF.

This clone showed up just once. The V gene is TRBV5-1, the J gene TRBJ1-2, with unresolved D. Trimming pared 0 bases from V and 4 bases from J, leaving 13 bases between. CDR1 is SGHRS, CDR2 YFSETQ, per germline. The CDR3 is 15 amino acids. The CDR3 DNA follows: TGCGCCAGCAGCTTGGGCTCCCAGCGCGCCTATGGCTACACCTTC. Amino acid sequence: CASSLGSQRAYGYTF.

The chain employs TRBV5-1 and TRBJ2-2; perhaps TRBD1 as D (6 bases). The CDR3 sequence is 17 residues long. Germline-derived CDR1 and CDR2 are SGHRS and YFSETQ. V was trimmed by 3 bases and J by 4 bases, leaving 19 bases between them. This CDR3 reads CASSSGADSQGTGELFF. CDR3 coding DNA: TGCGCCAGCAGCTCAGGGGCTGACAGTCAAGGCACCGGGGAGCTGTTTTTT.

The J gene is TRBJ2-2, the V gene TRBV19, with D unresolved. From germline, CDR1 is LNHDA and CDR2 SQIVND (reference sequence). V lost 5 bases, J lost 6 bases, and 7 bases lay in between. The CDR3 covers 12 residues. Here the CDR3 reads CASSLAAGELFF. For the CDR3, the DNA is TGTGCCAGTAGTCTGGCGGCCGGGGAGCTGTTTTTT.

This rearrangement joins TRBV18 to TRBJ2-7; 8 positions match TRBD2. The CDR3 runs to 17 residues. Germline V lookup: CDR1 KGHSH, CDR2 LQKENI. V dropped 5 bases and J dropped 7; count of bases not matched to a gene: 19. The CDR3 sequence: CASSSDWGLEGRKEQYF. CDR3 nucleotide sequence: TGTGCCAGCTCATCTGACTGGGGACTAGAGGGCAGAAAGGAGCAGTACTTC. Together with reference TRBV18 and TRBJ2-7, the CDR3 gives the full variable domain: NAGVMQNPRHLVRRRGQEARLRCSPMKGHSHVYWYRQLPEEGLKFMVYLQKENIIDESGMPKERFSAEFPKEGPSILRIQQVVRGDSAAYFCASSSDWGLEGRKEQYFGPGTRLTVT.